This T cell receptor (beta chain) is from a study of siplizumab effects on memory and regulatory T cells. CDR3 size: 13 residues. Trimming pared 8 bases from V and 7 bases from J, leaving 14 bases between. The germline gives CDR1 SNHLY, CDR2 FYNNEI. Sequencing was performed with immunoSEQ multiplex PCR; in TCRdb, only in-frame clones are kept and a portion is missing. The table includes tens of thousands of clones, around 90% detected once. The chain links TRBV2 to TRBJ2-2, with D perhaps given as TRBD1 or TRBD2 (6 bases each). Sequencing was done on a sample of Tregs sorted from blood. This TCR came from a human donor in good health. The CDR3: CASSGARGGELFF. The CDR3 nucleotides read TGTGCCAGCTCGGGGGCCCGGGGCGGGGAGCTGTTTTTT.